This T cell receptor (beta chain) was found in a study of Ad26.COV2.S vaccination and SARS-CoV-2 variants. The repertoire was sequenced with immunoSEQ multiplex PCR; TCRdb's copy has only in-frame clones and lacks some. The table lists 350,000 to 400,000 clones, around nine tenths of them singletons, with 1.9% in the top ten. Concerning this clone: Its antigen remains unknown.

Treatment here: roughly 20 received Ad26.COV2.S at low or high dose, single or two shots; 5 received placebo; per-sample allocation not given. The investigators took samples on day 63 after the first vaccine or placebo injection. Findings and caveats of the study: Relative to placebo recipients, vaccine recipients exhibited elevated spike-specific TCR breadth.

The CDR3 runs 15 residues. Trimming removed 6 bases from V and 6 bases from J, with 18 bases in between. In germline, CDR1 is MNHEY, CDR2 SVGAGI. The receptor comes from a person between 18 and 65 years old who received the Ad26.COV2.S COVID-19 vaccine or a placebo. The material sequenced was peripheral blood, taken in a trial of Ad26.COV2.S vaccine versus placebo. The chain has TRBV6-5 and TRBJ2-1, with TRBD2 as a possible D gene (6 bases). CDR3 in amino acids: CASSGGWGRFNEQFF. The CDR3 nucleotides read TGTGCCAGCAGCGGGGGTTGGGGCCGGTTCAATGAGCAGTTCTTC.